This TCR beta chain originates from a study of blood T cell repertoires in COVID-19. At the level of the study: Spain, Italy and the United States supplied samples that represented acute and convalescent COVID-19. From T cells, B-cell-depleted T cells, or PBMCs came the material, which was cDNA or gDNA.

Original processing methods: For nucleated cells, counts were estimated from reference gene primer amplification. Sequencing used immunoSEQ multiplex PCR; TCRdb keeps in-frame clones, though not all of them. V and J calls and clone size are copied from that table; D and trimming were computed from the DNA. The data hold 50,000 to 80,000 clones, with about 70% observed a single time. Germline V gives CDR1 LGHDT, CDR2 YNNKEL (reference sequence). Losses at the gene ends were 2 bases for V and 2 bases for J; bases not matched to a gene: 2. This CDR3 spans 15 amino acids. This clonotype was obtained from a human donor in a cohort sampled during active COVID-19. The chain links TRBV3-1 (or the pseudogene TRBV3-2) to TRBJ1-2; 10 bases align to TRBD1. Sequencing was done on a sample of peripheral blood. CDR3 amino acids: CASSQRQGANYGYTF. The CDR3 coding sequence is TGTGCCAGCAGCCAAAGACAGGGGGCGAACTATGGCTACACCTTC.